This TCR beta chain comes out of a study of technical replicates of blood from several donors. Germline CDR1 SGDLS, CDR2 YYNGEE. The CDR3 is 14 amino acids. V shed 0 bases and J 4 bases; nucleotides not matched to a gene: 3. Here immunoSEQ multiplex PCR was the method, and the copy in TCRdb shows in-frame clones only, minus some. Of around 72,000 clones in the sample, about 90% were seen once. The origin of this receptor is a human donor in good health. The sequencing input was T cells isolated from PBMCs. The V call is TRBV9, the J call TRBJ2-7, with TRBD2 matching 8 bases. The CDR3 DNA reads as TGTGCCAGCAGCGTAGTTGCGGGAGGATACGAGCAGTACTTC. Translation: CASSVVAGGYEQYF.